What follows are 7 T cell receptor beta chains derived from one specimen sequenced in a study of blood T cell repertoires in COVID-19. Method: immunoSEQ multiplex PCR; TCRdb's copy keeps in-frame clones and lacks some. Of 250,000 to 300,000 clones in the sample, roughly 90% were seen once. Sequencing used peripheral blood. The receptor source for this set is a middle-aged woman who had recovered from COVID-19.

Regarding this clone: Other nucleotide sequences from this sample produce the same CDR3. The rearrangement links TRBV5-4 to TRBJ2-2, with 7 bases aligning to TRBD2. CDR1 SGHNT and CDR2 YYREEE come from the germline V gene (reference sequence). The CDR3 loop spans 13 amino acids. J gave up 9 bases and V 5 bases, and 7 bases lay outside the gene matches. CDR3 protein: CASSLVAGRELFF. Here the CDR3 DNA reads TGTGCCAGCAGTTTAGTAGCGGGCCGGGAGCTGTTTTTT.

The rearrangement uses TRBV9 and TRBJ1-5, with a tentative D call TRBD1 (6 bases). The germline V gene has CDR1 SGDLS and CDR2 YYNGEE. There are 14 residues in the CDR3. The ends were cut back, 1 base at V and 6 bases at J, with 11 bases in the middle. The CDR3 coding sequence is TGTGCCAGCAGCGTAAATGGGGGGGCTCAGCCCCAGCATTTT. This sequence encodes CASSVNGGAQPQHF.

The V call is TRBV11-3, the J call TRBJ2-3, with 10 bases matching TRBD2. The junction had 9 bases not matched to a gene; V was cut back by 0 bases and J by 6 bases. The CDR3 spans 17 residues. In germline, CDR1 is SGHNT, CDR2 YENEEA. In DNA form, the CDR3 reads TGTGCCAGCAGCTTAGATCTGCAGCGGGAGGGCCGGGATACGCAGTATTTT. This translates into CASSLDLQREGRDTQYF.

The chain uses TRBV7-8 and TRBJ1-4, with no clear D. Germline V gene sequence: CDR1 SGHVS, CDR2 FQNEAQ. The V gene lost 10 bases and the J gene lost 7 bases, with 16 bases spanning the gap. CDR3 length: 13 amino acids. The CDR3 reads CATLRSVGEKLFF. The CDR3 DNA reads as TGTGCCACCTTAAGGAGTGTGGGTGAAAAACTGTTTTTT.

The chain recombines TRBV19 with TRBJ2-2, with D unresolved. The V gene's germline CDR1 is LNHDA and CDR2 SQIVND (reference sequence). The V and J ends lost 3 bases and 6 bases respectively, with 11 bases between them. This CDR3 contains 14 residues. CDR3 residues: CASSISSSAGELFF. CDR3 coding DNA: TGTGCCAGTAGTATCTCTAGTTCTGCCGGGGAGCTGTTTTTT.

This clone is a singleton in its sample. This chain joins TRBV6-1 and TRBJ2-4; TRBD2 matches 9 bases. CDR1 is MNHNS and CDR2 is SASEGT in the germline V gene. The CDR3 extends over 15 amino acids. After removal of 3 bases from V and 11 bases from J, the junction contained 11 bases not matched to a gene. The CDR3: CASSDSSGVFGVQYF. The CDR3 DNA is TGTGCCAGCAGTGATTCTAGCGGGGTCTTTGGAGTTCAGTACTTC.

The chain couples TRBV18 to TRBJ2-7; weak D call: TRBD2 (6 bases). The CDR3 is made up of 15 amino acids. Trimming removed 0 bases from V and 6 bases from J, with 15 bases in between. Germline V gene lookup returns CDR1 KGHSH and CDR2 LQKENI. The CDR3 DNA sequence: TGTGCCAGCTCACCACCGGGACTCCAGATCTCCGAGCAGTACTTC. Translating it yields CASSPPGLQISEQYF.